This TCR beta chain was identified during a study of blood T cell repertoires in COVID-19. Turning to this clone: The junction shows a germline mismatch at one end, possibly a read error.

The CDR3 has 16 amino acids. Looked up from germline, CDR1 is MDHEN and CDR2 is SYDVKM. Only in-frame clones appear in the TCRdb table, and some are missing; sequencing was by immunoSEQ multiplex PCR. Among 350,000 to 450,000 clones listed, nearly 90% were seen once. Sequences were obtained from PBMCs or T cells enriched from blood (not recorded which). This TCR was sampled from a woman between 18 and 30 years old who had been exposed to COVID-19. The chain uses TRBV28 and TRBJ2-6; 8 bases map to TRBD2. The CDR3 nucleotides are TGTGCCAGCAGCCCCCGGGGGGGACCCGGGGCCAACGTCCTGGCCTTC. Encoded protein: CASSPRGGPGANVLAF.